This T cell receptor (beta chain) derives from a study of blood T cell repertoires in COVID-19. Study overall: In each case, the material was cDNA or gDNA derived from T cells, B-cell-depleted T cells, or PBMCs.

Using immunoSEQ multiplex PCR, the repertoire was profiled, and TCRdb retains in-frame clones only, with some absent. The top ten hold about 1.2% of the sample, which has approximately 220,000 clones, about 87% seen once. The CDR3 has 11 amino acids. V was cut by 5 bases and J by 5 bases, with 3 bases left in between. Sequenced material: PBMCs or T cells enriched from blood (not recorded which). This chain joins TRBV12-3 or TRBV12-4 and TRBJ2-2; D gene unclear. The TCR comes from a man aged 25-40 years who had recovered from COVID-19. CDR3 sequence (DNA): TGTGCCAGCAGTCGTACCGGGGAGCTGTTTTTT. Its protein product is CASSRTGELFF.